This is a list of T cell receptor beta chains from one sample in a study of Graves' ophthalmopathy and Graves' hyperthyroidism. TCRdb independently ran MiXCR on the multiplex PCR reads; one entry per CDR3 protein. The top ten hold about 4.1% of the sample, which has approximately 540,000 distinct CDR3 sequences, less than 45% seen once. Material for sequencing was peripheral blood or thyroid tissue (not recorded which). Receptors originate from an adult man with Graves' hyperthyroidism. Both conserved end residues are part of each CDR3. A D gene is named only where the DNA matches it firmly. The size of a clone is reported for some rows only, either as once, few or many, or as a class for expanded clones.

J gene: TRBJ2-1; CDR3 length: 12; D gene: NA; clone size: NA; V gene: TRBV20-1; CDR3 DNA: TGCAGTGCTGAATTATCCTACAATGAGCAGTTCTTC; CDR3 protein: CSAELSYNEQFF
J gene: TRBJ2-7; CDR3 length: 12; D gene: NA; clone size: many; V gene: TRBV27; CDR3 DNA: TGTGCCAGCAGTCGCGAGGGAATGGGGCAGTACTTC; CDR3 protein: CASSREGMGQYF
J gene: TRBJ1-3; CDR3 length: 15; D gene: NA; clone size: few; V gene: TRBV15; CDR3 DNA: TGTGCCACCAGCAGAGGCTCGTCGGTTGGAAACACCATATATTTT; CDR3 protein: CATSRGSSVGNTIYF
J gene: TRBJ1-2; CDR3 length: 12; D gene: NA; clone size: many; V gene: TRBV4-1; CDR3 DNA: TGCGCCAGCAGCCAAGATACAACTGGCTACACCTTC; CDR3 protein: CASSQDTTGYTF
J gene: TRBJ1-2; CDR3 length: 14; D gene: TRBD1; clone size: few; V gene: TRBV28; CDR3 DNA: TGTGCCAGCAGTTTCCCCGGGACAGGATGGGGCTACACCTTC; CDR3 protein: CASSFPGTGWGYTF
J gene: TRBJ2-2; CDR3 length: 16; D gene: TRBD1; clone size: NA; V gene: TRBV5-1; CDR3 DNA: TGCGCCAGCAGCGCCGCCGGGACAGGGGACACCGGGGAGCTGTTTTTT; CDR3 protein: CASSAAGTGDTGELFF
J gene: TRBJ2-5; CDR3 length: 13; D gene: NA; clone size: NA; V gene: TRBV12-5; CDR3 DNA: TGTGCCAGCAGCCGTAGGGCTGTTGGGACCCAGTACTTC; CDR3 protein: CASSRRAVGTQYF
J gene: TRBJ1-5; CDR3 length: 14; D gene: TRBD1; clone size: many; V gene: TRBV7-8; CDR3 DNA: TGTGCCAGCAGCTTGTCACAGGGGAATCAGCCCCAGCATTTT; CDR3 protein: CASSLSQGNQPQHF
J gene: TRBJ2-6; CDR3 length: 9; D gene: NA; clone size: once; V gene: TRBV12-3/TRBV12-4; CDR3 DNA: TGTGCCAGCAGGGGGGGAGGGGGTTTC; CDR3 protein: CASRGGGGF
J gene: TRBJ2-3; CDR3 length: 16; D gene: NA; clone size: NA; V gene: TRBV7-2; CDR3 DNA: TGTGCCAGCAGCTTAGTGGGCGTGGGAGGTACAGATACGCAGTATTTT; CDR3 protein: CASSLVGVGGTDTQYF